This TCR beta chain derives from a study of T cells in localized non-small cell lung cancer. The study, taken as a whole, reports: Higher adjacent-lung clonality was associated with shorter survival. It was uninvolved adjacent lung that showed the highest T cell clonality, exceeding tumor. Heterogeneity is still possible, as just one tumor region was sequenced. Adjacent lung had a median around 50 of the 100 largest tumor clones.

Some clones are missing from TCRdb's copy, which holds only in-frame ones; the method was immunoSEQ multiplex PCR. The sample has 1,500 to 2,000 clones, roughly 25% seen once. CDR1 and CDR2 (germline): MNHGY, SAAAGT. The V end was cut by 4 bases, the J end by 4 bases, with 19 bases between. The CDR3 loop spans 16 amino acids. This clone is labeled hyperexpanded. As yet, its antigen is unknown. V and J are TRBV6-8 and TRBJ1-1; possibly TRBD1 for D (6 bases). The sample in question was lung tumor tissue, obtained before any cancer treatment. The TCR was taken from a woman aged 40-75 years with stage II lung adenocarcinoma. This CDR3 reads CASSSTWGAEGTEAFF. CDR3 bases: TGTGCCAGCAGTTCTACCTGGGGGGCTGAGGGCACTGAAGCTTTCTTT.